This TCR beta chain was found in a study of OX40 agonist ivuxolimab in advanced cancers. Whole-study context: The patients' treatment was ivuxolimab, an agonistic anti-OX40 (CD134) antibody. The dose-escalation group included hepatocellular carcinoma, melanoma, renal cell carcinoma and head and neck cancer. The study gave patients intravenous ivuxolimab at 0.01 to 10 mg/kg every 2 weeks. Whole-study findings and limits: No antigen was identified for the clonally expanded peripheral T cells.

In regard to this clone: Its specificity is not known.

The protocol was immunoSEQ multiplex PCR, while the TCRdb copy is restricted to in-frame clones and leaves out a portion. The profile shows approximately 160,000 clones, 90% to 95% of them singletons. V lost 1 base to trimming and J lost 0 bases; unmatched junction nucleotides: 8. The CDR3 loop spans 20 amino acids. Germline CDR1 and CDR2: LGHNA and YSLEER. This TCR was recovered from an adult with an advanced solid tumor such as melanoma, head and neck, liver or kidney cancer. The sequencing here drew on CD4+ or CD8+ T cells sorted from blood, taken in a trial of the OX40 agonist ivuxolimab. This chain uses TRBV4-3 with TRBJ2-3; 15 bases fit TRBD2. CDR3 nucleotides: TGCGCCAGCAGCCAAGGACGGACTAGCGGGAGGGCCTGGAGCACAGATACGCAGTATTTT. As protein: CASSQGRTSGRAWSTDTQYF.